The rows below give T cell receptor beta chains drawn from one sample of a study of shared clonotypes between healthy human individuals. Measured with immunoSEQ multiplex PCR; TCRdb has only the in-frame clones, and not every one. The sample has roughly 2,000,000 clones, 80% to 95% seen once; the top ten hold around 1.7%. Sequenced input: naive CD8+ T cells from PBMCs. The receptors shown here come from a young man in good health. Some clones in this sample may be carry-over from other donors' samples. Each CDR3 is given with its conserved first and last residue. A D gene is named only where the DNA matches it firmly. Size tells how often a clone was seen (once, few, many) or the class of an expanded clone, and some rows leave it out.

>.|TRBV30|TRBJ1-1|.
TGTGCCTGTCTCACTAGGACGGCGAACACTGAAGCTTTCTTT
CACLTRTANTEAFF
>.|TRBV4-1|TRBJ2-2|.
TGCGCCAGCAGCCAACCGTCTCTGAGCGGGTGGGCCGGGGAGCTGTTTTTT
CASSQPSLSGWAGELFF
>TRBD2|TRBV7-6|TRBJ2-3|.
TGTGCCAGCAGCCCGATAACTAGCGGGGAAATCACAGATACGCAGTATTTT
CASSPITSGEITDTQYF
>.|TRBV28|TRBJ2-5|.
TGTGCCAGCAGGTACATGGGGCCGCAAGAGACCCAGTACTTC
CASRYMGPQETQYF
>.|TRBV7-3|TRBJ2-7|.
TGTGCCAGCAGCTTAATAGAAGTTGAGGGCCAAAGCTCCTACGAGCAGTACTTC
CASSLIEVEGQSSYEQYF
>.|TRBV13|TRBJ2-3|.
TGTGCCAGCAGCTTATTGATGGGGGAGGAAGGCACAGATACGCAGTATTTT
CASSLLMGEEGTDTQYF
>.|TRBV10-1|TRBJ1-5|.
TGCGCCAGCAGTGAGTCGACTCGGGGGGGCGGGCAGCCCCAGCATTTT
CASSESTRGGGQPQHF
>.|TRBV14|TRBJ2-5|.
TGTGCCAGCAGCCCCAGCCACGGTTACAGGGAGGAGACCCAGTACTTC
CASSPSHGYREETQYF
>.|TRBV6-5|TRBJ1-3|.
TGTGCCAGCAGTTACTCGACTGGGGACGGAAACACCATATATTTT
CASSYSTGDGNTIYF
>TRBD1|TRBV6-1|TRBJ1-2|.
TGTGCCAGCAGTGAAGGGATGGGGACAGAACTTCACTATGGCTACACCTTC
CASSEGMGTELHYGYTF
>.|TRBV30|TRBJ1-1|.
TGTGCCTGGAGGACCGGACCGAGGCCCACTGAAGCTTTCTTT
CAWRTGPRPTEAFF
>.|TRBV11-2|TRBJ2-5|.
TGTGCCAGCAGCTTAGTCGGGGCAGAAGAGACCCAGTACTTC
CASSLVGAEETQYF
>.|TRBV27|TRBJ1-2|.
TGTGCCAGCAGTCCCGGGGTTAACTATGGCTACACCTTC
CASSPGVNYGYTF
>TRBD1|TRBV28|TRBJ2-7|.
TGTGCCAGCACCGATCCGGGACAGGGTCCGTACGAGCAGTACTTC
CASTDPGQGPYEQYF
>.|TRBV28|TRBJ1-4|once
TGTGCCAGCAGTTTTCTGCAGTCGTCCGAAAAACTGTTTTTT
CASSFLQSSEKLFF
>.|TRBV6-6|TRBJ1-5|.
TGTGCCAGCAGTTACTCGCCAGAGCCCCAGCATTTT
CASSYSPEPQHF
>.|TRBV29-1|TRBJ2-7|.
TGCAGCGTTCCAGGGATCTACGAGCAGTACTTC
CSVPGIYEQYF
>.|TRBV19|TRBJ1-2|.
TGTGCCAGTAATTTATGGGAGGGACTAAACTATGGCTACACCTTC
CASNLWEGLNYGYTF
>TRBD1|TRBV10-3|TRBJ2-2|.
TGTGCCATCAGTGAAGAGGACAGGGGTTGGACCGGGGAGCTGTTTTTT
CAISEEDRGWTGELFF
>.|TRBV7-3|TRBJ2-2|.
TGTGCCAGCAGCCTTGGGCCGTCGGGGGAGCTGTTTTTT
CASSLGPSGELFF
>.|TRBV19|TRBJ2-7|.
TGTGCCAGTAGTATGGTGGACAGCTACGAGCAGTACTTC
CASSMVDSYEQYF
>.|TRBV13|TRBJ2-3|once
TGTGCCAGCAGCTTAGGGCATAGCACAGATACGCAGTATTTT
CASSLGHSTDTQYF
>.|TRBV6-1|TRBJ2-1|.
TGTGCCAGCAGTGAATTTCGAGGGGGAGGGAATGAGCAGTTCTTC
CASSEFRGGGNEQFF
>.|TRBV28|TRBJ2-4|.
TGTGCCAGCACTAACTTAGGGTACGGAGGGGACATTCAGTACTTC
CASTNLGYGGDIQYF
>TRBD2|TRBV4-3|TRBJ2-2|.
TGCGCCAGCAGTTACCGGGGGGCCGGGGAGCTGTTTTTT
CASSYRGAGELFF
>TRBD2|TRBV9|TRBJ2-7|.
TGTGCCAGCAGCCCCAAGTTCGGGGGGGGCCCCTACGAGCAGTACTTC
CASSPKFGGGPYEQYF
>TRBD2|TRBV7-9|TRBJ2-5|.
TGTGCCAGCAGCTGGACTAGCGGCAGCCAAGAGACCCAGTACTTC
CASSWTSGSQETQYF
>.|TRBV27|TRBJ2-1|.
TGTGCCAGCAGTTTAGGACAGACCGCCTACAATGAGCAGTTCTTC
CASSLGQTAYNEQFF
>.|TRBV9|TRBJ2-1|.
TGTGCCAGCAGCGCCGAGGGAGCGGAAGTTTACAATGAGCAGTTCTTC
CASSAEGAEVYNEQFF
>.|TRBV27|TRBJ2-1|.
TGTGCCAGCAGTTTAAGCTCTCCCTACAATGAGCAGTTCTTC
CASSLSSPYNEQFF
>.|TRBV4-1|TRBJ2-3|.
TGCGCCAGCAGCCAGGGGAGATACACAGATACGCAGTATTTT
CASSQGRYTDTQYF
>TRBD2|TRBV7-9|TRBJ2-3|once
TGTGCCAGCAGCCCATCGGGGCGGGAGGGCACAGATACGCAGTATTTT
CASSPSGREGTDTQYF
>.|TRBV4-3|TRBJ1-4|.
TGCGCCAGCAGCCAACATTACAGGGACCTCGGCGAAAAACTGTTTTTT
CASSQHYRDLGEKLFF
>TRBD1|TRBV5-1|TRBJ2-1|once
TGCGCCAGCAGCCCAGGGACAGGTGAGCAGTTCTTC
CASSPGTGEQFF
>.|TRBV7-8|TRBJ2-7|.
TGTGCCAGCAGCCAGAATGAGGTAGAGCAGTACTTC
CASSQNEVEQYF
>.|TRBV6-1|TRBJ1-2|.
TGTGCCACCTTAGGCTACACCTTC
CATLGYTF
>TRBD2|TRBV29-1|TRBJ2-7|.
TGCAGCGTTATACTAGCGGGGTCCTACGAGCAGTACTTC
CSVILAGSYEQYF
>.|TRBV9|TRBJ1-3|.
TGTGCCAGCAGCGTCGGGCCGCCCGGAAACACCATATATTTT
CASSVGPPGNTIYF
>TRBD2|TRBV27|TRBJ2-7|.
TGTGCCAGCCGACCCCTCGGTGCGGCGGGAGCTAACGAGCAGTACTTC
CASRPLGAAGANEQYF
>TRBD2|TRBV27|TRBJ2-1|once
TGTGCCAGCTGTTATGCCCCGGGGGGAGCGCTAAACAATGAGCAGTTCTTC
CASCYAPGGALNNEQFF
>.|TRBV25-1|TRBJ2-7|.
TGTGCCAGCAGTGAAGGCAAGGGCTACGAGCAGTACTTC
CASSEGKGYEQYF
>.|TRBV27|TRBJ2-7|.
TGTGCCAGCAGTTTAATAGGGCTGGCCTACGAGCAGTACTTC
CASSLIGLAYEQYF
>.|TRBV2|TRBJ2-3|.
TGTGCCAGCAGTGATCAGGTCAGGTCGCGCACAGATACGCAGTATTTT
CASSDQVRSRTDTQYF
>TRBD2|TRBV27|TRBJ2-7|.
TGTGCCAGCAGTTTATCGAGCGGGGCGGGGAGGGACGAGCAGTACTTC
CASSLSSGAGRDEQYF
>.|TRBV4-3|TRBJ2-1|.
TGCGCCAGCAGCCAAGATGTAGCGGAGGGGGGGAATGAGCAGTTCTTC
CASSQDVAEGGNEQFF
>.|TRBV29-1|TRBJ2-7|.
TGCAGCGTTGTCATACTGACGGACTCCTACGAGCAGTACTTC
CSVVILTDSYEQYF
>.|TRBV5-1|TRBJ2-7|.
TGCGCCAGCAGGGGGGATCAGAGTTACGAGCAGTACTTC
CASRGDQSYEQYF
>.|TRBV2|TRBJ1-3|.
TGTGCCAGCAGTGGAGGGACCCTCGGAAACACCATATATTTT
CASSGGTLGNTIYF
>.|TRBV28|TRBJ1-2|.
TGTGCCAGCAATTCAAGGACAGACTATGGCTACACCTTC
CASNSRTDYGYTF
>.|TRBV6-5|TRBJ1-1|.
TGTGCCAGCAGTCCCCGGTTGGGGGGTCCTGAAGCTTTCTTT
CASSPRLGGPEAFF
>TRBD2|TRBV9|TRBJ2-5|few
TGTGCCAGCAGCGAGACATGGCGGGGGCAAGAGACCCAGTACTTC
CASSETWRGQETQYF
>.|TRBV4-1|TRBJ2-5|.
TGCGCCAGCAGCCAAGAAGGTCCTTGGTCATCGCTCGGGACCCAGTACTTC
CASSQEGPWSSLGTQYF
>.|TRBV28|TRBJ2-6|once
TGTGCCAGCAGTTCAGGATCTGGGGCCAACGTCCTGACTTTC
CASSSGSGANVLTF
>TRBD1|TRBV4-1|TRBJ1-2|.
TGCGCCAGCAGCCAAGTTATTGCAGAGACAGGGGGAACCTATGGCTACACCTTC
CASSQVIAETGGTYGYTF